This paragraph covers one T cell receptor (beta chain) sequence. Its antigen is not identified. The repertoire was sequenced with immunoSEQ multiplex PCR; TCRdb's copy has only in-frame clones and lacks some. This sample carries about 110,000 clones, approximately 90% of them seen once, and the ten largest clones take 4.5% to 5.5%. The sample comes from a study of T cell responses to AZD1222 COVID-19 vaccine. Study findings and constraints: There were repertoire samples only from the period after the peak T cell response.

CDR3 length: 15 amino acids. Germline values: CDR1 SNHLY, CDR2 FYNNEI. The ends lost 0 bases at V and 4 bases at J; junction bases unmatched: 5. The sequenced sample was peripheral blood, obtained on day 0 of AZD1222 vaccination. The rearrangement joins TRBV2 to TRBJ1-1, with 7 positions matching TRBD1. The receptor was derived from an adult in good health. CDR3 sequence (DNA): TGTGCCAGCAGTGAAGCGCTTCAGGGGGTCACTGAAGCTTTCTTT. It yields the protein CASSEALQGVTEAFF.